The clone carrying this T cell receptor (beta chain) was seen at least ten times. The data originate from a study of T cells in Graves' hyperthyroidism and ophthalmopathy. Investigators excluded patients with uncontrolled infection, other autoimmune disease, pregnancy or lactation. The germline V and J ends were trimmed by 0 bases and 10 bases, with 19 bases remaining between them. The germline gives CDR1 DFQATT, CDR2 SNEGSKA (reference sequence). The CDR3 sequence is 15 residues long. Amplification yielded TCR beta CDR3 regions, with RNA transcripts as the source. RT-PCR in the first round (using the HTBI primer set) targeted the TCR CDR3. TCRdb re-analysed the multiplex PCR reads in MiXCR, keeping a single row per CDR3 protein. The sample has a few hundred thousand distinct CDR3 sequences, 15% to 20% seen once.

Sequencing input: blood. This sequence joins TRBV20-1 and TRBJ2-1; TRBD1 is a possible D gene (6 bases). The sequence came from a middle-aged woman with Graves' ophthalmopathy. The CDR3 DNA is TGCAGTGCTAGAGATCAAGGGACATCCCTCGGAGAGCAGTTCTTC. Translating it yields CSARDQGTSLGEQFF.